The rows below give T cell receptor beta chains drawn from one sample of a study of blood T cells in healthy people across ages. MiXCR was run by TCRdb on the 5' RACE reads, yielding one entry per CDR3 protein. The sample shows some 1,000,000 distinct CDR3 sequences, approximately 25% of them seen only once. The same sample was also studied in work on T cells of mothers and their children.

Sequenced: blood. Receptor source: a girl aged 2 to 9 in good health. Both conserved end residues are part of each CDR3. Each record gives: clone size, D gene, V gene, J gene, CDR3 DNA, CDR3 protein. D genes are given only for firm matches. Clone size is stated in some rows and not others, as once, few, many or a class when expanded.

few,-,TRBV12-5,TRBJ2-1,TGTGCTAGTGGTGAGGACCTGGACTACAATGAGCAGTTCTTC,CASGEDLDYNEQFF
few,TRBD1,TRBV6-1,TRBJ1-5,TGTGCCAGCAGTCCAGGGGGCGGACTAACAAATCAGCCCCAGCATTTT,CASSPGGGLTNQPQHF
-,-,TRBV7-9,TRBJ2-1,TGTGCCAGCAGCTTAGTTAGATCGGCCAATGAGCAGTTCTTC,CASSLVRSANEQFF
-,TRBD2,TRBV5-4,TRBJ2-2,TGTGCCAGCAGCCCCACCGCGGGGGGCGTTAACACCGGGGAGCTGTTTTTT,CASSPTAGGVNTGELFF
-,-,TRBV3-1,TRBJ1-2,TGTGCCAGCAGCCAAAGGGGCTATGGCTACACCTTC,CASSQRGYGYTF
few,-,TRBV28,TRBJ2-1,TGTGCCAGCAGCCTTTGGGGGAGTAATGAGCAGTTCTTC,CASSLWGSNEQFF
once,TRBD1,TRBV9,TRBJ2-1,TGTGCCAGCAGCGTAGAGGGTCGACAGGGATGGAATGAGCAGTTCTTC,CASSVEGRQGWNEQFF
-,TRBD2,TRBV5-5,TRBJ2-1,TGTGCCAGCAGCTTCTACGGGGGGGCTGAGCAGTTCTTC,CASSFYGGAEQFF
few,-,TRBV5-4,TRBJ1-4,TGTGCCAGCAGCTTGGTTGGGGACGGGGATGAAAAACTGTTTTTT,CASSLVGDGDEKLFF
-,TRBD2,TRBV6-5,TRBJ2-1,TGTGCCAGCAGTTACTCTCTAGCGGGAGCGTCCTACAATGAGCAGTTCTTC,CASSYSLAGASYNEQFF
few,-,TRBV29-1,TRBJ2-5,TGCAGCGTTGAAAGGGGTTTGGGCCAAGAGACCCAGTACTTC,CSVERGLGQETQYF
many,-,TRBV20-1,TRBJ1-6,TGCAGTGCTAGAGATCGCCGGACCAATTCACCCCTCCACTTT,CSARDRRTNSPLHF
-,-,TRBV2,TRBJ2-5,TGTGCCAGCAGTGAAGCGCTGGGGGAGGAGACCCGGTACTTC,CASSEALGEETRYF
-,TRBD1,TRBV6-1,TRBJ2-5,TGTGCCAGCACCGATGAGCGCACAAACCGGGACAGCCAAGAGACCCAGTACTTC,CASTDERTNRDSQETQYF
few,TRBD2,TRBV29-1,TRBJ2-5,TGCAGCGCCGTACATGGCGGGAGGGGGGAGACCCAGTACTTC,CSAVHGGRGETQYF